This TCR beta chain was identified in a study of cytomegalovirus exposure and HLA in healthy donors. Germline V lookup: CDR1 SEHNR, CDR2 FQNEAQ (reference sequence). V dropped 5 bases and J dropped 7; count of bases not matched to a gene: 9. This CDR3 spans 14 amino acids. The PCR used 60 Vbeta and 13 Jbeta primers. Sequenced by immunoSEQ multiplex PCR; TCRdb stores in-frame clones only, minus some. Seen here are under 140,000 clones, 76% observed once, and the top ten hold 13%. Sequenced: PBMCs. The receptor comes from a man aged 25 to 45 in good health and CMV-seropositive. This rearrangement joins TRBV7-9 to TRBJ2-7; 9 bases agree with TRBD1. This CDR3 reads CASSIGTGSVEQYF. CDR3 DNA: TGTGCCAGCAGCATCGGGACAGGGTCCGTGGAGCAGTACTTC.